This T cell receptor (beta chain) came from a study of T cells in localized non-small cell lung cancer. Broader study findings: Uninvolved nearby lung showed the greatest T cell clonality, exceeding that found in tumor. When the top 100 tumor clones were examined, a median around 50 of them also appeared in the adjacent lung, which was paired and uninvolved. Elevated blood T cell density was associated with longer overall survival. Sequence data derive from only one tumor region, so heterogeneity remains possible.

Per the germline V gene, CDR1 is SQVTM and CDR2 is ANQGSEA. Trimming removed 1 base from V and 5 bases from J, with 14 bases in between. The CDR3 length is 14 residues. Libraries were prepared by immunoSEQ multiplex PCR; TCRdb keeps only in-frame clonotypes and omits some of them. The sample carries tens of thousands of clones, around 93% recorded once. Worth noting for this clone: The antigen remains undetermined.

The rearrangement uses TRBV29-1 and TRBJ2-5, with D possibly being TRBD1 (5 bases). This receptor was taken from a female donor aged 60 or older with stage I lung adenocarcinoma. This specimen was peripheral blood, taken before any cancer treatment. DNA for the CDR3: TGCAGCGTTGAAGTAGGACACAGGACGGAGACCCAGTACTTC. Residues: CSVEVGHRTETQYF.